This TCR beta chain was observed in a study of shared clonotypes between healthy human individuals (dated by TCRdb to 2020 to 2022). For the wider study: Two women and a few men aged 18 to 49 years were included in the cohort. For each donor, three plates each were used for CD4 naive and CD4 memory, two plates were used for CD8 naive, and one plate was used for CD8 memory. Between about 0.94 and 8.9 billion PBMCs per donor were obtained by leukapheresis. To increase sequencing depth and limit assay-specific biases, different laboratories used diverse techniques to prepare libraries and sequence TCR repertoires. Blood TCR repertoires of five healthy adults were deeply sequenced to estimate repertoire size and the extent of clonotype sharing between individuals. Overall study outcomes, separate from this receptor: Pairwise subsampling led to the expectation that sequencing depth would affect the degree of clonotype sharing among donors. Sampling was restricted to blood, and TCR repertoires in tissues likely differ from the TCR repertoires found in blood. Because the study included only a small number of donors, the genetic and exposure-history diversity represented was limited. Naive subsets generally had larger estimated clonotype richness than memory subsets did. Across four donors, approximately 5% of naive CD4, around 3.5% of naive CD8, around 2.5% of memory CD4, and 0.3% to 0.45% of memory CD8 clonotypes were shared. Even with the large sequencing depth, rarefaction of the sorted-subset datasets indicated that sequencing was incomplete. Compared with non-shared clonotypes, the clonotypes found in all four sorted-subset donors had higher generation probabilities.

Using the deep immunoSEQ assay, TCR CDR3 regions were amplified from genomic DNA by multiplex PCR. Genomic DNA extracted from each cell subset was distributed evenly over all wells of several immunoSEQ 96-well plates, and each plate served as one replicate. For sorted subsets, each replicate PCR was loaded with around 200 ng genomic DNA, equivalent to roughly 30,000 T cell genomes. The purified libraries were quantified using a Qubit 3.0 fluorometer, sized with a Bioanalyzer 2100, and then quantified again using the KAPA Library Quantification kit. Each immunoSEQ 96-well plate was sequenced on its own single-read 150-cycle Illumina NextSeq 550 flow cell. Under the source paper's analysis protocol: Because only junctional sequences without quality scores were contained in the immunoSEQ output, filtering matching that applied to full-length reads could not be performed. To assign V/J genes and CDR3, sequences were annotated against IMGT germline references using PyIR, a Python wrapper for IgBLAST v1.9. Reads were removed for weak V/J assignments (E-value above 1e-6), missing CDR3, stop codons, out-of-frame junctions, or ambiguous translated residues. A V3J clonotype was defined by an identical inferred V gene, J gene, and CDR3 amino acid sequence. To compute the percentage overlap between repertoires, the number of shared unique clonotypes was divided by the size of the smaller repertoire. RTK rarefaction, the Chao1 estimator, and Recon v2.1 estimates of unobserved clonotypes were used to assess repertoire richness. Generation probabilities for all TCRbeta clonotypes obtained by the gDNA method from a handful of donors were computed using OLGA. The immuneACCESS repertoire file appears here via TCRdb, limited to in-frame rearrangements. These files lack a portion of the clones; in checked studies, under half of the deficit traces to unresolved V genes, and the cause of the others is not known. The DNA was the basis for D and trimming; V, J and clone size are from that table. The table for this sample lists about 2 million clones; approximately 94% of them were counted only once. The top ten constitute roughly 1% of the sample.

As to this clone: The antigen it binds to is not known. Within one base of it there is no much larger clone, and no base qualities were kept.

For the CD8 naive samples, CD45RO-negative cells were positively selected for CCR7, yielding a CD45RA+CCR7+ population from which TemRA cells were excluded. Healthy HIV-negative adults with no recently reported acute infections or vaccinations were included as donors. Every donor was a Caucasian adult living in Nashville, Tennessee, USA. Blood was collected by leukapheresis, and PBMCs were isolated by Ficoll-Histopaque density gradient centrifugation and then cryopreserved in liquid nitrogen vapor phase. Purity and quantity of every magnetically sorted T cell population were checked by analytical flow cytometry. Genomic DNA was isolated from each sorted fraction and quantified by UV absorbance on a Nanodrop 2000c. Cut back by 4 bases and 8 bases, the V and J ends lie 17 bases apart. Including the terminal cysteine and phenylalanine, the CDR3 comprises 15 residues. The sequence is cut down to CDR3 DNA, 45 bases in frame from base 1. In the germline V gene (reference sequence), CDR1 corresponds to SEHNR and CDR2 to FQNEAQ.

This chain is built from TRBV7-9 and TRBJ1-4; TRBD1 could be the D gene, as 6 bases match. The receptor's source is a man younger than 35 in good health. Sequenced: naive CD8+ T cells sorted from blood. The cell subset or site label, as the study defines it: CD45RA+CCR7+. The nucleotide sequence reads TGTGCCAGCAGCTCCCCATTGGGGGCTCGGGAAAAACTGTTTTTT. The translation is CASSSPLGAREKLFF.